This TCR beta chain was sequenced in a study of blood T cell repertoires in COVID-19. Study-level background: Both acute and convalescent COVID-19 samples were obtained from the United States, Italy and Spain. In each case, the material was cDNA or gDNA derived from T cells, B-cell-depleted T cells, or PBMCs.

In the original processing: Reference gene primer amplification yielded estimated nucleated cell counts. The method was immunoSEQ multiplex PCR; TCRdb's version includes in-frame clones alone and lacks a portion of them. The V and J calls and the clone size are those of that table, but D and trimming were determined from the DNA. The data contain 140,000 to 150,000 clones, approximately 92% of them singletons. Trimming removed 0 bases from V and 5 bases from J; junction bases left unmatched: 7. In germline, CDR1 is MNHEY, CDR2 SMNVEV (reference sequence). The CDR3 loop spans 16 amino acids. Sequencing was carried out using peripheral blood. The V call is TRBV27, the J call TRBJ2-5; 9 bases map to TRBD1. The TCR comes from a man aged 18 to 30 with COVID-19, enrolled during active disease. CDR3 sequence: CASSLSGQGYRETQYF. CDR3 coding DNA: TGTGCCAGCAGTTTATCGGGACAGGGATATCGGGAGACCCAGTACTTC.